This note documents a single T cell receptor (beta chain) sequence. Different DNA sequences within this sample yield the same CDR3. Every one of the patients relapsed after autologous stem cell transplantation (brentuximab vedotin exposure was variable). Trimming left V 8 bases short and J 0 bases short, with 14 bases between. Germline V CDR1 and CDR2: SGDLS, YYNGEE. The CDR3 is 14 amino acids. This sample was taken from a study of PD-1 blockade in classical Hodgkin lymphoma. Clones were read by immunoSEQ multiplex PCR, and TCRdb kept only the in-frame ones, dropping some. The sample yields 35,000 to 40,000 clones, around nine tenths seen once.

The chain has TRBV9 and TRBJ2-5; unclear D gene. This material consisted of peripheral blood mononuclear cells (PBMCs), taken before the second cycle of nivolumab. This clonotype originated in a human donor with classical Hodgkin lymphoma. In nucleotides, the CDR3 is TGTGCCAGTAGCCTCGGAGTACACCAAGAGACCCAGTACTTC. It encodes CASSLGVHQETQYF.